A single sample gave rise to the 22 T cell receptor beta chains below, sequenced in a study of shared clonotypes between healthy human individuals. The naive CD8 population came from CD45RO-negative cells selected for CCR7, without terminally differentiated effector memory CD45RA+ cells. Some clones are missing from TCRdb's copy, which holds only in-frame ones; the method was immunoSEQ multiplex PCR. The table records some 2,100,000 clones, roughly 91% of them present only once. The sequencing input was naive CD8+ T cells from PBMCs. These receptors all stem from a man between 18 and 35 years old in good health. Some clones in this sample may be carry-over from other donors' samples.

The chain carries TRBV28 and TRBJ2-2, with 8 bases fitting TRBD1. Germline V CDR1 and CDR2: MDHEN, SYDVKM. V was pared by 2 bases and J by 3 bases, with 5 bases of the junction left unmatched. This CDR3 is 16 amino acids long. Written as DNA, the CDR3 is TGTGCCAGCAGTTTAATGACAGGGGCAGACACCGGGGAGCTGTTTTTT. Translated, it gives CASSLMTGADTGELFF.

This chain joins TRBV19 and TRBJ1-5; D gene uncertain. The length of the CDR3 is 14 residues. V was clipped by 3 bases and J by 3 bases, with 9 bases between them. Germline V gene lookup returns CDR1 LNHDA and CDR2 SQIVND (reference sequence). CDR3 loop: CASSISQANQPQHF. CDR3 in DNA: TGTGCCAGTAGTATTAGTCAGGCCAATCAGCCCCAGCATTTT. Based on the CDR3 plus reference TRBV19 and TRBJ1-5, the full variable domain is DGGITQSPKYLFRKEGQNVTLSCEQNLNHDAMYWYRQDPGQGLRLIYYSQIVNDFQKGDIAEGYSVSREKKESFPLTVTSAQKNPTAFYLCASSISQANQPQHFGDGTRLSIL.

The chain couples TRBV2 to TRBJ2-7; the D call may be TRBD1 or TRBD2 (5 bases each). Looked up from germline, CDR1 is SNHLY and CDR2 is FYNNEI. The CDR3 totals 16 residues. V lost 6 bases and J 0 bases, leaving 18 bases between the germline ends. The CDR3 loop is CASRMRPRDASYEQYF. DNA of the CDR3: TGTGCCAGCAGAATGCGGCCCCGGGACGCCTCCTACGAGCAGTACTTC.

V usage is TRBV28 and J usage is TRBJ2-1, with D tentatively TRBD2 (5 bases). V was shortened by 2 bases and J by 2 bases, with 10 bases between the two germline ends. The CDR3 runs to 15 residues. Looked up from germline, CDR1 is MDHEN and CDR2 is SYDVKM. The CDR3 loop is CASSLTSGTYNEQFF. The DNA for the CDR3 is TGTGCCAGCAGTTTAACTAGTGGGACCTACAATGAGCAGTTCTTC.

V usage is TRBV29-1 and J usage is TRBJ1-2; D is unclear. V lost 7 bases and J 8 bases, leaving 14 bases between the germline ends. Germline V gene data show CDR1 as SQVTM and CDR2 as ANQGSEA. The CDR3 covers 11 residues. CDR3 in amino acids: CSGAGSDGYTF. CDR3 sequence (DNA): TGCAGCGGAGCCGGGTCGGACGGCTACACCTTC.

The CDR3 protein is CAISESRTSGQRNYEQYF. In nucleotides, the CDR3 is TGTGCCATCAGTGAGTCCCGGACTAGCGGACAGAGAAACTACGAGCAGTACTTC. V gene TRBV10-3 combines with J gene TRBJ2-7; 10 bases line up with TRBD2. Losses at the gene ends were 0 bases for V and 3 bases for J; bases not matched to a gene: 11. This CDR3 spans 18 amino acids. Germline V CDR1 and CDR2: ENHRY, SYGVKD.

The genes are TRBV5-4 and TRBJ2-7; tentative D call: TRBD2 (6 bases). The CDR3 contains 14 residues. The V gene lost 4 bases and the J gene lost 5 bases, with 16 bases spanning the gap. Germline CDR1 is SGHNT and CDR2 is YYREEE (reference sequence). In DNA, the CDR3 is TGTGCCAGCAGCCGCCGCGGGAACGGAGACGAGCAGTACTTC. Its translation: CASSRRGNGDEQYF.

The V and J genes are TRBV7-6 and TRBJ2-1, with 11 bases lining up with TRBD2. The germline gives CDR1 SGHVS, CDR2 FNYEAQ. V lost 5 bases to trimming and J lost 0 bases; unmatched junction nucleotides: 6. The CDR3 loop spans 17 amino acids. CDR3 sequence: CASSPRTSGYSYNEQFF. The CDR3 bases are TGTGCCAGCAGCCCAAGGACTAGCGGGTACTCCTACAATGAGCAGTTCTTC. Together with reference TRBV7-6 and TRBJ2-1, the CDR3 gives the full variable domain: GAGVSQSPRYKVTKRGQDVALRCDPISGHVSLYWYRQALGQGPEFLTYFNYEAQQDKSGLPNDRFSAERPEGSISTLTIQRTEQRDSAMYRCASSPRTSGYSYNEQFFGPGTRLTVL.

The V and J genes are TRBV7-2 and TRBJ1-1; D ambiguous. CDR3 length: 15 residues. Germline-derived CDR1 and CDR2 are SGHTA and FQGNSA. V dropped 1 base and J dropped 5 bases, with 14 bases sitting between them. As DNA, the CDR3 is TGTGCCAGCAGCTTAGTGCGGAGGGTGGTGACTGAAGCTTTCTTT. It codes for CASSLVRRVVTEAFF.

The chain joins TRBV4-3 to TRBJ1-1; 9 nucleotides align to TRBD1. Per germline, CDR1 LGHNA and CDR2 YSLEER. The CDR3 sequence is 15 residues long. The V gene end was trimmed by 1 base and the J gene end by 5 bases; junction bases not matched to a gene: 5. The CDR3 coding sequence is TGCGCCAGCAGCCAAGGAGGGACAGGGCCTACTGAAGCTTTCTTT. Amino acid sequence: CASSQGGTGPTEAFF.

The rearrangement uses TRBV7-2 and TRBJ2-1; 9 nucleotides match TRBD2. The CDR3 runs 17 residues. V was pared by 1 base and J by 3 bases, with 7 bases of the junction left unmatched. Germline CDR1 reads SGHTA; CDR2 reads FQGNSA. The CDR3 DNA reads as TGTGCCAGCAGCTTAGTGATGGGACTAGCTAGCTACAATGAGCAGTTCTTC. Its translation is CASSLVMGLASYNEQFF. The full variable domain, completed using reference TRBV7-2 and TRBJ2-1, is GAGVSQSPSNKVTEKGKDVELRCDPISGHTALYWYRQSLGQGLEFLIYFQGNSAPDKSGLPSDRFSAERTGGSVSTLTIQRTQQEDSAVYLCASSLVMGLASYNEQFFGPGTRLTVL.

The chain uses TRBV19 and TRBJ2-1; D is unresolved. The germline V gene encodes CDR1 LNHDA and CDR2 SQIVND (reference sequence). Trimming pared 2 bases from V and 12 bases from J, leaving 8 bases between. The CDR3 consists of 11 residues. For the CDR3, the DNA is TGTGCCAGTAGTATACTGGACGTGCAGTTCTTC. Amino acid sequence: CASSILDVQFF.

This chain joins TRBV27 and TRBJ2-5; 9 nucleotides agree with TRBD1. Germline values: CDR1 MNHEY, CDR2 SMNVEV (reference sequence). This CDR3 contains 12 residues. Trimming took 11 bases from V and 2 from J; bases not matched to a gene: 3. CDR3 nucleotides: TGTGCCGTTGGACAGGGGCAAGAGACCCAGTACTTC. Amino acid sequence: CAVGQGQETQYF.

The V call is TRBV7-9, the J call TRBJ2-3, with unresolved D. This CDR3 has 17 residues. Between the trimmed V and J ends, which lost 1 base and 1 base, there was a span of 15 bases. From germline, CDR1 is SEHNR and CDR2 FQNEAQ (reference sequence). CDR3 nucleotides: TGTGCCAGCAGCTTAGTCCCGGGTCTTGAAGGCACAGATACGCAGTATTTT. Its translation: CASSLVPGLEGTDTQYF.

The V call is TRBV9, the J call TRBJ2-7; 11 positions match TRBD2. Germline V CDR1 and CDR2: SGDLS, YYNGEE. Losses at the gene ends were 5 bases for V and 1 base for J; bases not matched to a gene: 5. The CDR3 runs to 15 residues. The CDR3 nucleotides are TGTGCCAGCAGTGGTAGCGGGAGGGGTTCCTACGAGCAGTACTTC. It specifies CASSGSGRGSYEQYF.

This sequence joins TRBV28 and TRBJ2-7; a weak D match, TRBD2 (7 bases). The V end lost 4 bases, the J end lost 3 bases, and 16 bases lay between the germline ends. The CDR3 contains 15 residues. The germline CDR1 and CDR2 sequences are MDHEN and SYDVKM. In DNA form, the CDR3 reads TGTGCCAGCAGTTCTAGGCGGGGAGGGGGCTACGAGCAGTACTTC. It specifies CASSSRRGGGYEQYF.

V usage is TRBV11-2 and J usage is TRBJ2-1; 8 positions match TRBD2. After removal of 3 bases from V and 3 bases from J, the junction contained 1 base not matched to a gene. The CDR3 has 14 residues. Germline lookup yields CDR1 SGHAT and CDR2 FQNNGV. CDR3 protein: CASSFGTSYNEQFF. The CDR3 DNA reads TGTGCCAGCAGCTTCGGGACTAGCTACAATGAGCAGTTCTTC.

A single count supports this clone. The V and J genes are TRBV29-1 and TRBJ1-1; possible D gene TRBD1, 5 bases. V lost 7 bases and J lost 4, with 16 bases in between. Germline V gene lookup returns CDR1 SQVTM and CDR2 ANQGSEA. The CDR3 has 13 residues. In DNA form, the CDR3 reads TGCAGCGCCCGGGTGGGGGGGGTCACTGAAGCTTTCTTT. Translated, it gives CSARVGGVTEAFF.

The chain employs TRBV6-1 and TRBJ2-5; D gene uncertain. The CDR3 runs 13 residues. Trimming left V 3 bases short and J 0 bases short, with 5 bases between. Germline V gene data show CDR1 as MNHNS and CDR2 as SASEGT. DNA for the CDR3: TGTGCCAGCAGTGACTGGTACCAAGAGACCCAGTACTTC. Its translation is CASSDWYQETQYF.

The V call is TRBV11-2, the J call TRBJ1-2; 8 positions match TRBD1. The CDR3 covers 16 residues. CDR1 SGHAT and CDR2 FQNNGV come from the germline V gene. J lost 8 bases, V lost 5 bases, and 16 bases had no gene match. Here the CDR3 DNA reads TGTGCCAGCAGCCTAACGCGAGCGGGACAGGTGTCCGGCTACACCTTC. This translates into CASSLTRAGQVSGYTF.

This chain's CDR3 is CASSAYGGSSYEQYF. In DNA form, the CDR3 reads TGTGCCAGCAGCGCCTACGGGGGGAGCTCCTACGAGCAGTACTTC. The J gene is TRBJ2-7, the V gene TRBV28; TRBD2 agrees at 7 bases. After removal of 6 bases from V and 0 bases from J, the junction contained 8 bases not matched to a gene. Germline values: CDR1 MDHEN, CDR2 SYDVKM. This CDR3 contains 15 residues.

V is TRBV27 and J is TRBJ2-7; possible D gene TRBD2, 6 bases. The CDR3 has 14 residues. The germline V gene has CDR1 MNHEY and CDR2 SMNVEV (reference sequence). V lost 8 bases, J lost 3 bases, and 17 bases lay in between. This CDR3 is CASSASGPFYEQYF. The CDR3 DNA reads as TGTGCCAGCTCTGCCAGCGGGCCATTCTACGAGCAGTACTTC.